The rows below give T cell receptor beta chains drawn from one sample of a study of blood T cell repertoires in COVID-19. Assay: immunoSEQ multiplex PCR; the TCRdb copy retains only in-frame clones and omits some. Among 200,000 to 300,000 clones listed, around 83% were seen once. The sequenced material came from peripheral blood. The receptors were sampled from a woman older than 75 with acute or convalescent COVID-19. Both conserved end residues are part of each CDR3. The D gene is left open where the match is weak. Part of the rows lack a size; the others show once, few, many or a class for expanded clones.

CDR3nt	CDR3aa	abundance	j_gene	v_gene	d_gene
TGTGCCAGCAGCCTTTCTAGCTCTGGAAACACCATATATTTT	CASSLSSSGNTIYF	.	TRBJ1-3	TRBV6-5	.
TGTGCCAGCAGCGTAGGAGGGTTGGCGGTGAGGGAGCTGTTTTTT	CASSVGGLAVRELFF	.	TRBJ2-2	TRBV9	.
TGTGCCAGCGGGGGACAGGGAAGTAACTATGGCTACACCTTC	CASGGQGSNYGYTF	.	TRBJ1-2	TRBV28	TRBD1
TGCGCCAGCAGCCAAGAATTTAGTTCTGGGGCCAACGTCCTGACTTTC	CASSQEFSSGANVLTF	.	TRBJ2-6	TRBV4-1	.
TGTGCCAGCAGCCAAGGGAGAGATTCGGGGGGCTACACCTTC	CASSQGRDSGGYTF	.	TRBJ1-2	TRBV3-1/TRBV3-2	.
TGTGCCAGTTTAGACAGGGACAATCAGCCCCAGCATTTT	CASLDRDNQPQHF	.	TRBJ1-5	TRBV19	TRBD1
TGTGCCAGCAGATCGGGGACTTGGGGCAATCAGCCCCAGCATTTT	CASRSGTWGNQPQHF	.	TRBJ1-5	TRBV28	.
TGTGCCAGCAGTTCACAGGGGGCTAGGGATCAGCCCCAGCATTTT	CASSSQGARDQPQHF	.	TRBJ1-5	TRBV28	TRBD1
TGTGCCAGCAGCCAAGGGGGGACAGGGGTCCAGCCCCAGCATTTT	CASSQGGTGVQPQHF	.	TRBJ1-5	TRBV3-1/TRBV3-2	TRBD1
TGTGCCAGCTCACAAACTGGGGGCAGGAATGAAAAACTGTTTTTT	CASSQTGGRNEKLFF	.	TRBJ1-4	TRBV18	.
TGTGCCAGCAGCCATCGTAGGGGTTACGGCTACACCTTC	CASSHRRGYGYTF	.	TRBJ1-2	TRBV3-1/TRBV3-2	.
TGTGCCATCAGTGAGTCGATCGGGGTCGGAAACACCATATATTTT	CAISESIGVGNTIYF	once	TRBJ1-3	TRBV10-3	.
TGTGCCAGCAGCTTAGGCGGCGGCTCCTCTGGAAACACCATATATTTT	CASSLGGGSSGNTIYF	once	TRBJ1-3	TRBV7-2	.
TGTGCCAGCAGCACACAGGGAAGGGAAAAACTGTTTTTT	CASSTQGREKLFF	.	TRBJ1-4	TRBV12-3/TRBV12-4	.
TGTGCCATCAGTGAGGGCGGGACAACTAATGAAAAACTGTTTTTT	CAISEGGTTNEKLFF	.	TRBJ1-4	TRBV10-3	.
TGTGCCATCAGCGAATCGGGGGGCATTAAGCAGTTCTTC	CAISESGGIKQFF	once	TRBJ2-1	TRBV10-3	.
TGTGCCAGCAGCTCCGCAGGGGGCCCCTACGAGCAGTACTTC	CASSSAGGPYEQYF	.	TRBJ2-7	TRBV5-5	TRBD1
TGTGCCAGCAGCTTAGTTGCAGGAGGAAACACCATATATTTT	CASSLVAGGNTIYF	.	TRBJ1-3	TRBV13	.
TGTGCCAGCAGCTTCAGGGGAAGTCGTAATTCAACTAATGAAAAACTGTTTTTT	CASSFRGSRNSTNEKLFF	.	TRBJ1-4	TRBV7-9	.
TGTGCCAGCAGTTTCTCGGGTCGCGGGGCCAACGTCCTGACTTTC	CASSFSGRGANVLTF	.	TRBJ2-6	TRBV28	.
TGTGCCAGCAGTGAAACGGACAGGTCGGACACTGAAGCTTTCTTT	CASSETDRSDTEAFF	.	TRBJ1-1	TRBV6-1	TRBD1
TGTGCCAGCAGCTCGGACAGGGGCAACAATGGCTACACCTTC	CASSSDRGNNGYTF	once	TRBJ1-2	TRBV6-5	TRBD1
TGTGCCAGCAGCCAGACCTCGGGACTAGCGGGGGGCACAAACGGGGAGCTGTTTTTT	CASSQTSGLAGGTNGELFF	once	TRBJ2-2	TRBV3-1/TRBV3-2	TRBD2
TGCGCCAGCAGTAAAGGACAGGGGGACGGCGGAAACACCATATATTTT	CASSKGQGDGGNTIYF	.	TRBJ1-3	TRBV5-1	TRBD1
TGTGCCAGCAGCGGCCGGGACACCCACTATGGCTACACCTTC	CASSGRDTHYGYTF	.	TRBJ1-2	TRBV5-4	.
TGTGCCAGCTCACGGGAACCTCAGGGGGGATACACTGAAGCTTTCTTT	CASSREPQGGYTEAFF	.	TRBJ1-1	TRBV18	TRBD1